This TCR beta chain was documented in a study of T cell repertoires in cytomegalovirus infection. TCRdb itself ran the reads through MiXCR, one entry per CDR3 protein. This table has about 830,000 distinct CDR3 sequences, roughly 33% appearing once. Remarks on this clonotype: Its antigen is undetermined.

The CDR3 covers 14 residues. Unmatched junction bases numbered 6, after V lost 3 bases and J lost 7 bases. Per germline, CDR1 MNHEY and CDR2 SVGAGI. This rearrangement joins TRBV6-5 to TRBJ1-5; 7 bases fit TRBD1. Here the sequenced sample was cultured CD8+ T cells from PBMCs, taken from culture after CMV antigen stimulation. The origin of this receptor is a human donor in good health (CMV status not recorded). Some clones in this sample may be carry-over from other donors' samples. CDR3: CASSYITGVQPQHF. The CDR3 bases are TGTGCCAGCAGTTATATTACAGGGGTCCAGCCCCAGCATTTT.